These 24 T cell receptor beta chains were sequenced from one sample in a study of blood T cell repertoires in COVID-19. TCRdb's copy holds only in-frame clones and misses some; the assay was immunoSEQ multiplex PCR. The sample holds some 350,000 clones; approximately 88% are singletons and the top ten take under 6%. Sequenced material: PBMCs or T cells enriched from blood (not recorded which). The receptors come from a man aged 25 to 40 who had recovered from COVID-19.

This clone showed up just a few times. J is TRBJ1-2 and V is TRBV19; 9 bases line up with TRBD1. Losses at the gene ends were 5 bases for V and 5 bases for J; bases not matched to a gene: 6. Germline V gene sequence: CDR1 LNHDA, CDR2 SQIVND (reference sequence). The CDR3 totals 14 residues. CDR3 sequence: CASSRSGTGYGYTF. The DNA of the CDR3 is TGTGCCAGTAGTCGATCCGGGACAGGGTATGGCTACACCTTC.

This clone has just one count. The chain links TRBV9 to TRBJ2-7; 13 bases align to TRBD2. This CDR3 has 14 amino acids. Trimming removed 5 bases from V and 5 bases from J; junction bases left unmatched: 4. Germline CDR1 reads SGDLS; CDR2 reads YYNGEE. CDR3 region: CASRPGLAGNEQYF. Here the CDR3 DNA reads TGTGCCAGCAGACCGGGACTAGCGGGAAACGAGCAGTACTTC.

The V gene is TRBV28, the J gene TRBJ2-1; D may be TRBD2 (5 bases). CDR3 length: 15 amino acids. V lost 4 bases and J lost 9, with 19 bases in between. CDR1 and CDR2 (germline): MDHEN, SYDVKM. This CDR3 reads CASSSMVEGRIEQFF. The CDR3 DNA is TGTGCCAGCAGTTCTATGGTAGAGGGTAGGATTGAGCAGTTCTTC.

The rearrangement uses TRBV10-1 and TRBJ1-1; tentative D call: TRBD1 (6 bases). Germline CDR1 and CDR2: WNHNN and SYGVQD (reference sequence). The CDR3 covers 13 residues. The V end was cut by 7 bases, the J end by 6 bases, with 15 bases between. In nucleotides, the CDR3 is TGCGCCAGCAACAGGGCGGGTATGGCTGAAGCTTTCTTT. It yields the protein CASNRAGMAEAFF.

The chain uses TRBV4-1 and TRBJ2-1; 10 bases are shared with TRBD2. Germline lookup yields CDR1 MGHRA and CDR2 YSYEKL. After removal of 2 bases from V and 4 bases from J, the junction contained 8 bases not matched to a gene. This CDR3 has 17 residues. The CDR3 bases are TGCGCCAGCAGCCAACCCGGGACTAGCGAAACTTACAATGAGCAGTTCTTC. As protein: CASSQPGTSETYNEQFF.

The chain links TRBV18 to TRBJ1-3, with a tentative D call TRBD1 (5 bases). The CDR3 length is 16 residues. With 5 bases removed from V and 4 bases from J, the gap between germline ends came to 18 bases. Germline-derived CDR1 and CDR2 are KGHSH and LQKENI. For the CDR3, the DNA is TGTGCCAGCTCATCCTCCCTCAGGGTATACGGAAACACCATATATTTT. The encoded protein is CASSSSLRVYGNTIYF.

The chain combines TRBV12-3 or TRBV12-4 with TRBJ1-1; D is unresolved. V lost 3 bases, J lost 7 bases, and 9 bases lay in between. The CDR3 runs 12 residues. The CDR3 reads CASSFGSYEAFF. The CDR3, as DNA: TGTGCCAGCAGTTTCGGGTCGTATGAAGCTTTCTTT.

Here the CDR3 DNA reads TGTGCCAGCAGCCACAGGACACGGGAAAAACTGTTTTTT. It specifies CASSHRTREKLFF. The rearrangement joins TRBV28 to TRBJ1-4; possibly TRBD1 for D (5 bases). Trimming removed 6 bases at V and 8 bases at J, with 13 bases between. This CDR3 is 13 amino acids long. Per germline, CDR1 MDHEN and CDR2 SYDVKM.

J is TRBJ1-4 and V is TRBV9, with TRBD1 matching 8 bases. CDR1 SGDLS and CDR2 YYNGEE come from the germline V gene. V shed 4 bases, J shed 5 bases, and the junction held 4 bases outside the gene matches. The CDR3 contains 14 residues. Here the CDR3 reads CASSLGQVNEKLFF. The DNA of the CDR3 is TGTGCCAGCAGCCTGGGACAGGTGAATGAAAAACTGTTTTTT. The full variable domain, in which reference TRBV9 and TRBJ1-4 provide the parts outside the CDR3, is DSGVTQTPKHLITATGQRVTLRCSPRSGDLSVYWYQQSLDQGLQFLIQYYNGEERAKGNILERFSAQQFPDLHSELNLSSLELGDSALYFCASSLGQVNEKLFFGSGTQLSVL.

This clone occurred a few times. V is TRBV27 and J is TRBJ1-6; 9 bases line up with TRBD1. This CDR3 spans 16 amino acids. V lost 0 bases, J lost 9 bases, and 6 bases stayed unmatched. CDR1 MNHEY and CDR2 SMNVEV come from the germline V gene (reference sequence). In DNA, the CDR3 is TGTGCCAGCAGTTTATCAAGACAGGGGGTAGCTTCACCCCTCCACTTT. This codes for CASSLSRQGVASPLHF.

The chain employs TRBV7-3 and TRBJ1-4; TRBD1 agrees at 7 bases. The CDR3 has 18 residues. The V gene end was trimmed by 2 bases and the J gene end by 8 bases; junction bases not matched to a gene: 17. Germline CDR1 and CDR2: SGHTA and FQGTGA. The CDR3 coding sequence is TGTGCCAGCAGCTTAGGAAACAGGGGAACCTTCCAGAGCGAAAAACTGTTTTTT. This gives the protein CASSLGNRGTFQSEKLFF.

The chain recombines TRBV5-1 with TRBJ2-1; 12 nucleotides match TRBD2. Germline trimming cut 4 bases from V and 9 bases from J; bases unmatched to any gene: 5. Germline V gene lookup returns CDR1 SGHRS and CDR2 YFSETQ. The CDR3 has 14 amino acids. The CDR3 sequence is CASSEGTSGLEQFF. CDR3 coding DNA: TGCGCCAGCAGCGAGGGGACTAGCGGGCTTGAGCAGTTCTTC.

J is TRBJ1-4 and V is TRBV18, with D perhaps matching TRBD1 (5 bases). Germline V lookup: CDR1 KGHSH, CDR2 LQKENI. This CDR3 contains 14 residues. With 4 bases removed from V and 7 bases from J, the gap between germline ends came to 13 bases. For the CDR3, the DNA is TGTGCCAGCTCACAAACAGGAAGAGCTGAAAAACTGTTTTTT. Translated, it gives CASSQTGRAEKLFF.

The chain recombines TRBV21-1 with TRBJ1-1; no check of the table's D call, TRBD1, against the DNA was made. TRBV21-1 is flagged as a pseudogene. This CDR3 is 18 amino acids long. In DNA, the CDR3 is TGTGCCAGCAGCAACTTAGTGGGGGACAGGGCGCCGAACACTGAAGCTTTCTTT. Translating gives CASSNLVGDRAPNTEAFF.

The V call is TRBV2, the J call TRBJ2-1; 7 bases match TRBD2. The CDR3 runs 15 residues. V lost 7 bases to trimming and J lost 3 bases; unmatched junction nucleotides: 9. Germline values: CDR1 SNHLY, CDR2 FYNNEI. The CDR3 spells CASTKHLADYNEQFF. The CDR3 coding sequence is TGTGCCAGCACCAAGCATCTAGCGGACTACAATGAGCAGTTCTTC. Full variable domain (missing parts from reference TRBV2 and TRBJ2-1): EPEVTQTPSHQVTQMGQEVILRCVPISNHLYFYWYRQILGQKVEFLVSFYNNEISEKSEIFDDQFSVERPDGSNFTLKIRSTKLEDSAMYFCASTKHLADYNEQFFGPGTRLTVL.

The chain employs TRBV18 and TRBJ1-2; a weak D match, TRBD1 (6 bases). Germline lookup yields CDR1 KGHSH and CDR2 LQKENI. V was clipped by 3 bases and J by 5 bases, with 16 bases between them. The CDR3 contains 15 residues. The CDR3 loop is CASSPPQGMWYGYTF. The CDR3 DNA is TGTGCCAGCTCACCCCCCCAGGGGATGTGGTATGGCTACACCTTC.

The chain carries TRBV6-1 and TRBJ2-1; 12 bases fit TRBD2. V shed 0 bases, J shed 1 base, and the junction held 7 bases outside the gene matches. CDR3 length: 19 residues. Germline V gene data show CDR1 as MNHNS and CDR2 as SASEGT. CDR3 nucleotide sequence: TGTGCCAGCAGTGAAGCAGGTAGACTAGCGGGGGTTTCCTACAATGAGCAGTTCTTC. Translated: CASSEAGRLAGVSYNEQFF.

The V gene is TRBV11-2, the J gene TRBJ2-7; 8 nucleotides agree with TRBD2. The ends lost 5 bases at V and 9 bases at J; junction bases unmatched: 9. The V gene's germline CDR1 is SGHAT and CDR2 FQNNGV. The CDR3 loop spans 13 amino acids. DNA for the CDR3: TGTGCCAGCAGCCCTACGGGGGGGGGCGGGCAGTACTTC. Its protein is CASSPTGGGGQYF. Supplemented by reference TRBV11-2 and TRBJ2-7, the full variable domain reads EAGVAQSPRYKIIEKRQSVAFWCNPISGHATLYWYQQILGQGPKLLIQFQNNGVVDDSQLPKDRFSAERLKGVDSTLKIQPAKLEDSAVYLCASSPTGGGGQYFGPGTRLTVT.

This clone was seen at least ten times. This sequence joins TRBV4-1 and TRBJ2-3, with 13 bases identical to TRBD2. The CDR3 totals 16 residues. The germline gives CDR1 MGHRA, CDR2 YSYEKL. Unmatched junction bases numbered 3, after V lost 0 bases and J lost 6 bases. The CDR3 loop is CASSQETTSGGDTQYF. Written as DNA, the CDR3 is TGCGCCAGCAGCCAAGAGACGACTAGCGGGGGGGATACGCAGTATTTT.

The rearrangement joins TRBV28 to TRBJ2-5; TRBD1 aligns across 7 bases. Unmatched junction bases numbered 7, after V lost 5 bases and J lost 1 base. The CDR3 sequence is 15 residues long. Germline V gene sequence: CDR1 MDHEN, CDR2 SYDVKM. The CDR3 DNA is TGTGCCAGCAGTGGGACAGTAATTCCCCAAGAGACCCAGTACTTC. The encoded protein is CASSGTVIPQETQYF.

The chain employs TRBV15 and TRBJ1-1, with 8 bases identical to TRBD1. CDR1 LNHNV and CDR2 YYDKDF come from the germline V gene (reference sequence). This CDR3 region has 15 residues. Trimming took 3 bases from V and 8 from J; bases not matched to a gene: 11. The CDR3 loop is CATSSPGQGRREAFF. CDR3 coding DNA: TGTGCCACCAGCAGTCCCGGACAGGGTAGAAGGGAAGCTTTCTTT. The whole variable domain, remainder taken from reference TRBV15 and TRBJ1-1, is DAMVIQNPRYQVTQFGKPVTLSCSQTLNHNVMYWYQQKSSQAPKLLFHYYDKDFNNEADTPDNFQSRRPNTSFCFLDIRSPGLGDTAMYLCATSSPGQGRREAFFGQGTRLTVV.

This sequence joins TRBV7-2 and TRBJ1-5, with a possible D match to TRBD1 (6 bases). This CDR3 is built from 16 residues. Germline lookup yields CDR1 SGHTA and CDR2 FQGNSA. V shed 1 base and J shed 3 bases, with 13 bases lying between them. CDR3 loop: CASSLEGGGHNQPQHF. The CDR3 DNA sequence: TGTGCCAGCAGCTTAGAGGGAGGGGGGCACAATCAGCCCCAGCATTTT.

This clone was seen more than once but under ten times. The V call is TRBV5-4, the J call TRBJ2-1, with a weak D call TRBD2 (5 bases). This CDR3 is built from 14 residues. The germline V gene has CDR1 SGHNT and CDR2 YYREEE (reference sequence). The germline V and J ends were trimmed by 3 bases and 5 bases, with 12 bases remaining between them. The CDR3 reads CASSSSSNHNEQFF. In DNA form, the CDR3 reads TGTGCCAGCAGCTCCTCTAGCAATCACAATGAGCAGTTCTTC.

This clone appeared a few times. This chain links TRBV5-5 with TRBJ1-2; D is ambiguous. CDR3 size: 15 residues. V was trimmed by 0 bases and J by 2 bases, leaving 11 bases between them. Germline CDR1 is SGHKS and CDR2 is YYEKEE (reference sequence). Written as DNA, the CDR3 is TGTGCCAGCAGCTTGGCGGGTCCCGAAAACTATGGCTACACCTTC. Amino acid sequence: CASSLAGPENYGYTF.